These 23 T cell receptor beta chains came from one sample sequenced in a study of pediatric ulcerative colitis. Measured with immunoSEQ multiplex PCR; TCRdb has only the in-frame clones, and not every one. The sample consists of roughly 30,000 clones, roughly four fifths of them appearing once. Sequenced: blood. These receptors originate from a boy younger than 18 with severe ulcerative colitis.

The V call is TRBV4-1, the J call TRBJ2-3, with D possibly matching TRBD1 (6 bases). CDR1 and CDR2 from the germline V gene are MGHRA and YSYEKL. The CDR3 contains 16 residues. Trimming stripped 0 bases from V and 2 bases from J, with 12 bases between. The CDR3 bases are TGCGCCAGCAGCCAAGATCAGGGGCGAGCCACAGATACGCAGTATTTT. Encoded protein: CASSQDQGRATDTQYF.

This chain uses TRBV11-1 with TRBJ1-6; D is uncertain. The V end lost 3 bases, the J end lost 3 bases, and 6 bases lay between the germline ends. This CDR3 comprises 14 residues. Germline V gene data show CDR1 as SGHAT and CDR2 as FQDESV (reference sequence). CDR3 bases: TGTGCCAGCAGCTTGACAAACTATAATTCACCCCTCCACTTT. Protein: CASSLTNYNSPLHF.

The chain carries TRBV29-1 and TRBJ1-1; D remains ambiguous. Germline V lookup: CDR1 SQVTM, CDR2 ANQGSEA. CDR3 length equals 14 residues. Trimming stripped 2 bases from V and 2 bases from J, with 12 bases between. CDR3 sequence: CSVEKSLGNTEAFF. CDR3 sequence (DNA): TGCAGCGTTGAAAAGAGTTTGGGTAACACTGAAGCTTTCTTT.

The V call is TRBV11-2, the J call TRBJ2-7; D unclear. V lost 5 bases and J lost 6, with 14 bases in between. The CDR3 has 13 residues. Per the germline V gene, CDR1 is SGHAT and CDR2 is FQNNGV. The CDR3 region is CASSPPMMSEQYF. The CDR3 bases are TGTGCCAGCAGCCCCCCCATGATGAGCGAGCAGTACTTC.

The rearrangement links TRBV5-4 to TRBJ2-7; D might be TRBD2 (6 bases). The V gene lost 0 bases and the J gene lost 1 base, with 11 bases spanning the gap. The germline V gene encodes CDR1 SGHNT and CDR2 YYREEE (reference sequence). This CDR3 has 15 residues. The CDR3 is CASSLGLGFSYEQYF. CDR3 DNA sequence: TGTGCCAGCAGCTTGGGACTAGGATTTTCCTACGAGCAGTACTTC.

This clone is hyperexpanded (1% or more) within its sample. The CDR3 spells CASSTRQGGNYGYTF. Here the CDR3 DNA reads TGTGCCAGCAGTACCCGACAGGGGGGTAACTATGGCTACACCTTC. The chain recombines TRBV6-6 with TRBJ1-2, with TRBD1 matching 9 bases. The CDR3 is 15 residues long. From germline, CDR1 is MNHNY and CDR2 SVGAGI (reference sequence). J was trimmed by 1 base and V by 5 bases; bases with no gene match: 5.

Notes on this clone: A read error may produce the germline difference seen at one junction end. The V and J genes are TRBV5-6 and TRBJ1-2; D gene uncertain. The CDR3 is made up of 13 amino acids. Per germline, CDR1 SGHDT and CDR2 YYEEEE. CDR3 in amino acids: CASSLGGFGGYTF. CDR3 bases: TGTGCCAGCAGTTTGGGAGGGTTTGGCGGCTACACCTTC.

This clone was counted only a few times. The chain recombines TRBV7-9 with TRBJ1-1; D ambiguous. The germline V gene encodes CDR1 SEHNR and CDR2 FQNEAQ (reference sequence). The V gene lost 2 bases and the J gene lost 5 bases, with 9 bases spanning the gap. The CDR3 covers 13 residues. CDR3 nucleotides: TGTGCCAGCAGCTTAACGCCCCGGACTGAAGCTTTCTTT. This gives the protein CASSLTPRTEAFF.

This clone showed up just a few times. The gene calls are TRBV18 and TRBJ2-7, with 10 positions matching TRBD2. The V and J ends lost 6 bases and 4 bases, in that order; junction bases with no gene match: 9. Germline CDR1 KGHSH, CDR2 LQKENI. The CDR3 spans 15 residues. The CDR3 nucleotides are TGTGCCAGCTCCAGAGGTAGCGGGGGGTTATACGAGCAGTACTTC. This encodes CASSRGSGGLYEQYF.

This sequence joins TRBV5-1 and TRBJ2-1, with D maybe TRBD1 (5 bases). The V end was cut by 0 bases, the J end by 8 bases, with 15 bases between. The CDR3 covers 15 residues. From germline, CDR1 is SGHRS and CDR2 YFSETQ. The CDR3 loop reads CASSLEPGYFHEQFF. As DNA, the CDR3 is TGCGCCAGCAGCTTGGAGCCAGGGTATTTCCATGAGCAGTTCTTC.

The gene calls are TRBV9 and TRBJ1-1, with TRBD1 identical over 8 bases. CDR1 is SGDLS, CDR2 YYNGEE, per germline. Trimming at V came to 4 bases and at J to 1 base, leaving 6 bases not matched to a gene. The CDR3 is 15 amino acids. CDR3: CASSHKGTGNTEAFF. The CDR3 DNA sequence: TGTGCCAGCAGCCACAAGGGGACAGGGAACACTGAAGCTTTCTTT. The full variable domain, with the rest looked up from reference TRBV9 and TRBJ1-1, is DSGVTQTPKHLITATGQRVTLRCSPRSGDLSVYWYQQSLDQGLQFLIQYYNGEERAKGNILERFSAQQFPDLHSELNLSSLELGDSALYFCASSHKGTGNTEAFFGQGTRLTVV.

The CDR3 reads CASSWTSGGLPEQYF. CDR3 DNA sequence: TGCGCCAGCAGCTGGACTAGCGGGGGGCTCCCCGAGCAGTACTTC. This rearrangement joins TRBV5-1 to TRBJ2-7; 14 bases are shared with TRBD2. Per germline, CDR1 SGHRS and CDR2 YFSETQ. The length of the CDR3 is 15 residues. V trimming: 3 bases; J trimming: 6 bases; junction bases outside the gene matches: 5.

The chain couples TRBV6-5 to TRBJ2-1; D is possibly TRBD1 or TRBD2 (5 bases each). The CDR3 covers 14 residues. V was clipped by 6 bases and J by 3 bases, with 12 bases between them. The germline V gene encodes CDR1 MNHEY and CDR2 SVGAGI. This chain's CDR3 is CASSGTGNYNEQFF. The CDR3 DNA reads as TGTGCCAGCAGCGGGACGGGAAACTACAATGAGCAGTTCTTC.

This clone is a singleton in its sample. The chain employs TRBV6-1 and TRBJ2-3, with D possibly TRBD2 on 7 matching bases. The CDR3 loop spans 12 amino acids. V was cut by 11 bases and J by 4 bases, with 13 bases left in between. Germline CDR1 reads MNHNS; CDR2 reads SASEGT. The CDR3 sequence is CAVGGRADTQYF. The CDR3 DNA reads TGTGCCGTGGGGGGGCGCGCAGATACGCAGTATTTT.

The CDR3 here is CAWGREGQQPQHF. The CDR3 DNA reads as TGTGCCTGGGGAAGGGAGGGGCAACAGCCCCAGCATTTT. This chain uses TRBV30 with TRBJ1-5, with D perhaps matching TRBD1 (5 bases). The V gene's germline CDR1 is GTSNPN and CDR2 SVGIG (reference sequence). The CDR3 is 13 residues long. V lost 5 bases and J lost 7, with 15 bases in between. Supplemented by reference TRBV30 and TRBJ1-5, the full variable domain reads SQTIHQWPATLVQPVGSPLSLECTVEGTSNPNLYWYRQAAGRGLQLLFYSVGIGQISSEVPQNLSASRPQDRQFILSSKKLLLSDSGFYLCAWGREGQQPQHFGDGTRLSIL.

The chain joins TRBV6-1 to TRBJ2-7; tentatively, D is TRBD1 (5 bases). Germline CDR1 is MNHNS and CDR2 is SASEGT. This CDR3 comprises 13 residues. Deletions cut 0 bases from V and 6 bases from J, with 9 bases between. The CDR3 here is CASSEAAQVEQYF. The CDR3 DNA follows: TGTGCCAGCAGTGAAGCGGCACAGGTCGAGCAGTACTTC.

The sample holds one count of this clone. The V and J genes are TRBV7-9 and TRBJ1-1; the D is unclear. CDR1 and CDR2 from the germline V gene are SEHNR and FQNEAQ (reference sequence). The CDR3 runs 11 residues. Trimming removed 6 bases at V and 7 bases at J, with 9 bases between. In DNA, the CDR3 is TGTGCCAGCAGACAGTTGGGTGAAGCTTTCTTT. Translating gives CASRQLGEAFF.

The chain couples TRBV27 to TRBJ1-4, with no clear D. The ends were cut back, 9 bases at V and 3 bases at J, with 8 bases in the middle. The CDR3 contains 12 residues. Germline CDR1 is MNHEY and CDR2 is SMNVEV (reference sequence). CDR3 amino acids: CASHGANEKLFF. The CDR3 nucleotides are TGTGCCAGTCACGGGGCTAATGAAAAACTGTTTTTT.

V and J are TRBV29-1 and TRBJ2-4; TRBD1 matches at 8 bases. The J segment lost 5 bases and the V segment lost 7 bases, leaving 7 bases of the junction unmatched. The CDR3 length is 13 residues. Looked up from germline, CDR1 is SQVTM and CDR2 is ANQGSEA. The chain's CDR3 is CSGVQGGENIQYF. DNA of the CDR3: TGCAGCGGTGTACAGGGGGGTGAAAACATTCAGTACTTC.

V gene TRBV5-1 combines with J gene TRBJ2-5; 9 bases are a match to TRBD1. The length of the CDR3 is 15 residues. CDR1 and CDR2 (germline): SGHRS, YFSETQ. J was trimmed by 3 bases and V by 5 bases; bases with no gene match: 8. The CDR3, as DNA: TGCGCCAGCAGTCGCGGGACAGGGCCCGAAGAGACCCAGTACTTC. It specifies CASSRGTGPEETQYF.

The rearrangement links TRBV11-2 to TRBJ1-1; 7 bases line up with TRBD1. Germline V lookup: CDR1 SGHAT, CDR2 FQNNGV. There are 12 residues in the CDR3. With 4 bases clipped from V and 7 bases from J, the junction kept 3 bases outside the gene matches. The CDR3 loop is CASSSDRDEAFF. The CDR3 DNA follows: TGTGCCAGCAGCTCAGACAGGGATGAAGCTTTCTTT.

The rearrangement uses TRBV7-9 and TRBJ2-2; D ambiguous. V was shortened by 1 base and J by 8 bases, with 17 bases between the two germline ends. Germline-derived CDR1 and CDR2 are SEHNR and FQNEAQ (reference sequence). CDR3 length: 16 amino acids. For the CDR3, the DNA is TGTGCCAGCAGCTTAGGTGCCCCCGTCAAAGTTGGGGAGCTGTTTTTT. Amino acid sequence: CASSLGAPVKVGELFF.

The J gene is TRBJ1-5, the V gene TRBV4-1, with D uncertain. This CDR3 contains 15 residues. CDR1 is MGHRA and CDR2 is YSYEKL in the germline V gene. V was shortened by 6 bases and J by 0 bases, with 12 bases between the two germline ends. The CDR3 region is CASSPMRVSNQPQHF. DNA for the CDR3: TGCGCCAGCAGTCCCATGAGAGTTAGCAATCAGCCCCAGCATTTT.